These T cell receptor beta chains were read from a single sample in a study of blood T cell repertoires in COVID-19. The method was immunoSEQ multiplex PCR; TCRdb's version includes in-frame clones alone and lacks a portion of them. Seen here are 150,000 or so clones, just over 90% observed once, and the top ten hold approximately 2.4%. Sequencing was carried out using peripheral blood. Receptors originate from a man in his late teens or twenties with acute or convalescent COVID-19. Both conserved end residues are part of each CDR3. D genes are given only for firm matches.

V gene: TRBV12-3/TRBV12-4
D gene: .
J gene: TRBJ2-3
CDR3 DNA: TGTGCCAGCAGCGACAGCTACACAGATACGCAGTATTTT
CDR3 protein: CASSDSYTDTQYF

V gene: TRBV25-1
D gene: .
J gene: TRBJ2-7
CDR3 DNA: TGTGCCAGCACTCAACAGGGTTACGAGCAGTACTTC
CDR3 protein: CASTQQGYEQYF

V gene: TRBV19
D gene: TRBD2
J gene: TRBJ2-7
CDR3 DNA: TGTGCCAGTAGTCCCGGGACTAGCGCCGAGCAGTACTTC
CDR3 protein: CASSPGTSAEQYF

V gene: TRBV5-6
D gene: .
J gene: TRBJ1-2
CDR3 DNA: TGTGCCAGCAGCTTGGCCGGGGGGCGCGTCGGCTACACCTTC
CDR3 protein: CASSLAGGRVGYTF

V gene: TRBV5-1
D gene: .
J gene: TRBJ2-3
CDR3 DNA: TGCGCCAGCAGCCGGGATGGACGGGGAGGAGATACGCAGTATTTT
CDR3 protein: CASSRDGRGGDTQYF

V gene: TRBV15
D gene: TRBD1
J gene: TRBJ1-5
CDR3 DNA: TGTGCCACCAGCAGAGATCTAGACAGGGAGGATCAGCCCCAGCATTTT
CDR3 protein: CATSRDLDREDQPQHF

V gene: TRBV25-1
D gene: .
J gene: TRBJ2-3
CDR3 DNA: TGTGCCAGCAGTTCCCGTTGGAGGGGTTCAGATACGCAGTATTTT
CDR3 protein: CASSSRWRGSDTQYF

V gene: TRBV9
D gene: .
J gene: TRBJ1-2
CDR3 DNA: TGTGCCAGCAGCGTAGGGATGGATCAGGTCTTATATGGCTACACCTTC
CDR3 protein: CASSVGMDQVLYGYTF

V gene: TRBV14
D gene: .
J gene: TRBJ2-1
CDR3 DNA: TGTGCCAGCAGCCAAGCCTATGGGCTCCACAATGAGCAGTTCTTC
CDR3 protein: CASSQAYGLHNEQFF

V gene: TRBV9
D gene: .
J gene: TRBJ1-1
CDR3 DNA: TGTGCCAGCAGACCGGGTACAGGCAGTCTGAACACTGAAGCTTTCTTT
CDR3 protein: CASRPGTGSLNTEAFF

V gene: TRBV13
D gene: TRBD1
J gene: TRBJ1-2
CDR3 DNA: TGTGCCAGCAGCGTCAACAGGGGGTATGGCTACACCTTC
CDR3 protein: CASSVNRGYGYTF

V gene: TRBV2
D gene: TRBD1
J gene: TRBJ2-7
CDR3 DNA: TGTGCCAGCAGTGCTGACAGGGTTGTATCCTACGAGCAGTACTTC
CDR3 protein: CASSADRVVSYEQYF

V gene: TRBV5-1
D gene: .
J gene: TRBJ1-4
CDR3 DNA: TGCGCCAGCAGCCCCGAATCCCAGGGGAGAGGGGAAAAACTGTTTTTT
CDR3 protein: CASSPESQGRGEKLFF

V gene: TRBV7-9
D gene: .
J gene: TRBJ1-6
CDR3 DNA: TGTGCCAGCAGCTTAGAGCACAGGAGTTCACCCCTCCACTTT
CDR3 protein: CASSLEHRSSPLHF

V gene: TRBV5-1
D gene: .
J gene: TRBJ1-3
CDR3 DNA: TGCGCCAGCAGCTTGGAACAGGCCTCAAGTGGCACCATATATTTT
CDR3 protein: CASSLEQASSGTIYF

V gene: TRBV5-1
D gene: TRBD2
J gene: TRBJ2-2
CDR3 DNA: TGCGCCAGCAGCTTGTTAGGACTAGCGGGCACCGGGGAGCTGTTTTTT
CDR3 protein: CASSLLGLAGTGELFF

V gene: TRBV27
D gene: TRBD1
J gene: TRBJ1-2
CDR3 DNA: TGTGCCAGCTCGACAGGGCGCTATGGCTACACCTTC
CDR3 protein: CASSTGRYGYTF

V gene: TRBV6-5
D gene: .
J gene: TRBJ2-1
CDR3 DNA: TGTGCCAGCAGTTACAGCGACGGAAGCTCCTACAATGAGCAGTTCTTC
CDR3 protein: CASSYSDGSSYNEQFF

V gene: TRBV29-1
D gene: .
J gene: TRBJ1-1
CDR3 DNA: TGCAGCGTAACCCTGTCCGGGATTGGGACTGAAGCTTTCTTT
CDR3 protein: CSVTLSGIGTEAFF

V gene: TRBV5-1
D gene: .
J gene: TRBJ1-5
CDR3 DNA: TGCGCCAGCAGCTTGGGGCAGGGAGGTCAGCCCCAGCATTTT
CDR3 protein: CASSLGQGGQPQHF

V gene: TRBV7-9
D gene: TRBD1
J gene: TRBJ1-5
CDR3 DNA: TGTGCCAGCAGCTTGGGGACAGCACAGCCCCAGCATTTT
CDR3 protein: CASSLGTAQPQHF